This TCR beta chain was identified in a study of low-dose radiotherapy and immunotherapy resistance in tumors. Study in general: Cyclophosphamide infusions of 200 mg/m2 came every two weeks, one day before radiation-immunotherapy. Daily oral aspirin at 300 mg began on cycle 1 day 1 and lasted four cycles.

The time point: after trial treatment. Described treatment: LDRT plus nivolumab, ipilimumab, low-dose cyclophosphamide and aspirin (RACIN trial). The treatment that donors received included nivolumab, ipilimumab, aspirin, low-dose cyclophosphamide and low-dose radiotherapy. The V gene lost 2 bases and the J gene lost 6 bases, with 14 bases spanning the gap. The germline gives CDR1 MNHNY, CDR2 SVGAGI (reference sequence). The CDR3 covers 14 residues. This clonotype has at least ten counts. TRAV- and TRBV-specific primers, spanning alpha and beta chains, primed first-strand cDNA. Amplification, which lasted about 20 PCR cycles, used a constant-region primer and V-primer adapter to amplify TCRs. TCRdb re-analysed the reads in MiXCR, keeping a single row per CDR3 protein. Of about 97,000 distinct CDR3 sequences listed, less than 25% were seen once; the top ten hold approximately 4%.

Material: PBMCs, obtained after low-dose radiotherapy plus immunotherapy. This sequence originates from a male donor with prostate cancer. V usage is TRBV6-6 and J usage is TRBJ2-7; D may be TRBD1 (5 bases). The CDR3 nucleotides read TGTGCCAGCAGTTACGACCTCGTGGGGCTCGAGCAGTACTTC. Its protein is CASSYDLVGLEQYF.